The clone carrying this T cell receptor beta chain was recorded at least ten times. Its target is unknown. The data derive from a study of regulatory T cells in long-lasting Graves disease. General observations from the study: The number of shared public clonotypes was higher in persistent patients (2,741) than new patients (966).

iRepertoire HTBI primers and Arm-PCR of CDR3 regions built TCR beta libraries. TCRdb used MiXCR to reprocess the multiplex PCR reads, holding one entry per CDR3 protein. The table includes some 460,000 distinct CDR3 sequences, 15% to 20% detected once. As to time point: newly diagnosed GD, antithyroid drugs for less than 3 months. Following extraction of RNA from PBMCs, that RNA was used to make the TCR library. In addition, the sample was reused for a study of T cells in Graves' hyperthyroidism and ophthalmopathy. That study adds: Uncontrolled infection, other autoimmune disease, pregnancy or lactation excluded patients. Through a model of 13 V-J features, ophthalmopathy was separated from stable hyperthyroidism.

The sequence came from a man in his forties with Graves disease. Sample: peripheral blood mononuclear cells (PBMCs), taken at new diagnosis, from a patient treated with antithyroid drugs.

The CDR3 DNA follows: TGTGCCAGTTGGGACAGGGGGTATACCGGGGAGCTGTTTTTT. Translation: CASWDRGYTGELFF. This chain uses TRBV7-8 with TRBJ2-2; 11 bases match TRBD1. Germline trimming cut 9 bases from V and 5 bases from J; bases unmatched to any gene: 5. The CDR3 spans 14 residues. CDR1 is SGHVS and CDR2 is FQNEAQ in the germline V gene.